The sequence of this T cell receptor beta chain was determined in a study of OX40 agonist ivuxolimab in advanced cancers. Findings and caveats of the study: At 0.1 to 3.0 mg/kg and by week 6, CD4+ and CD8+ T cells in the blood had expanded clonally. Certain nonresponders additionally had low normalized T-cell clonal expansion. CD8+ T cells showed, on average, more clonal expansion than CD4+ cells. Among the lowest levels of clonal expansion were found in partial responders at 0.1-3.0 mg/kg.

Germline CDR1 and CDR2: SGHTA and FQGNSA. The CDR3 length is 15 residues. V gave up 2 bases and J gave up 3 bases, with 14 bases separating them. Measured with immunoSEQ multiplex PCR; TCRdb has only the in-frame clones, and not every one. The sample holds about 76,000 clones, approximately 85% seen once. As regards this clone: What it recognizes is unknown.

This TCR came from an adult with an advanced solid tumor such as melanoma, head and neck, liver or kidney cancer. This specimen consisted of CD4+ or CD8+ T cells sorted from blood, obtained in a trial of the OX40 agonist ivuxolimab. This sequence joins TRBV7-2 and TRBJ2-7; the D gene could be TRBD1 or TRBD2 (5 bases each). CDR3 sequence reads: CASSLLKGEYYEQYF. Here the CDR3 DNA reads TGTGCCAGCAGCTTATTGAAAGGGGAGTACTACGAGCAGTACTTC.